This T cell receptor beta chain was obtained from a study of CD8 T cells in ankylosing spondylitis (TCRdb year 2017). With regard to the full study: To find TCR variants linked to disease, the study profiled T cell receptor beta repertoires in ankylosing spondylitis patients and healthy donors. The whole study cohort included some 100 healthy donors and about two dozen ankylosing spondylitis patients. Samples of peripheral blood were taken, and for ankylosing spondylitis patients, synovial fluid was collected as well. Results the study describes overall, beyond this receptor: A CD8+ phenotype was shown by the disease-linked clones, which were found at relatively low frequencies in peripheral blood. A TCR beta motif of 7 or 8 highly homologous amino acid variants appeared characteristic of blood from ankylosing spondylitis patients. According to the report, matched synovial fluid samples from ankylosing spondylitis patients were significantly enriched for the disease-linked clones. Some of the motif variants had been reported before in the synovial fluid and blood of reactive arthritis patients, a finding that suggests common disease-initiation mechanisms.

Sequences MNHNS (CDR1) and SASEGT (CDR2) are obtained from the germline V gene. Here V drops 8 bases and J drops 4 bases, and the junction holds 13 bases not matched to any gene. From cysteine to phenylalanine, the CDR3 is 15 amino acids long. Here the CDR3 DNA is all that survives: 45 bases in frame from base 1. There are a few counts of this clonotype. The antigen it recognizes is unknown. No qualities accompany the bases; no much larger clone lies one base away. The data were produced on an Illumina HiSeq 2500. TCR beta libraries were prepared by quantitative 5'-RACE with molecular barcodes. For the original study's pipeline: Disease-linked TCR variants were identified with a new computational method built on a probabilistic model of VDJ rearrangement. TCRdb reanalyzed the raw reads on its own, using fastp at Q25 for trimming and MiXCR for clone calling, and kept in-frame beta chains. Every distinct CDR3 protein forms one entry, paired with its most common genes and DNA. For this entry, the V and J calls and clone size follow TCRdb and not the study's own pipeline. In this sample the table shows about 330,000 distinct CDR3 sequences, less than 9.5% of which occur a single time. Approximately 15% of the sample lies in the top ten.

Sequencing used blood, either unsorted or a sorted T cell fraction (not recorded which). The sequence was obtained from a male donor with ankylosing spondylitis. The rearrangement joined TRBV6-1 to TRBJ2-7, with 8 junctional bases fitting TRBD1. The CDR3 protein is CASEKFLGQGYEQYF. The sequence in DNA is TGTGCCAGCGAGAAGTTTTTAGGACAGGGATACGAGCAGTACTTC.